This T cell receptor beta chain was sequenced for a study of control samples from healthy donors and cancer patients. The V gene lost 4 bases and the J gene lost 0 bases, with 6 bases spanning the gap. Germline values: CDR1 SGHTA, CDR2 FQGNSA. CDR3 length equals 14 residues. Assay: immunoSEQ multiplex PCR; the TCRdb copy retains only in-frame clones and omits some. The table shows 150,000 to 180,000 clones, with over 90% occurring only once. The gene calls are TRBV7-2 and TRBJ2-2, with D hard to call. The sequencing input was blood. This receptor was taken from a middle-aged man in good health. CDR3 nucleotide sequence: TGTGCCAGCAGCTCGGATTCGAACACCGGGGAGCTGTTTTTT. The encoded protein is CASSSDSNTGELFF.